Below are 8 T cell receptor beta chains sequenced from a single sample in a study of cytomegalovirus exposure and HLA in healthy donors (TCRdb year 2017). The library was prepared using the immunoSEQ multiplex PCR assay. The multiplex PCR relied on a mix of 60 forward primers for TCR Vbeta segments and 13 reverse primers for TCR Jbeta segments. TCRdb retrieved this table from immuneACCESS and kept in-frame rearrangements only. Not all clones are present; in checked studies, unresolved V genes account for under half, and no reason is known for the remainder. This sample comprises about 130,000 clones, 79% of them detected only once. 1.5% to 2% of the sample is held by the ten biggest clonotypes. The sequencing input was PBMCs. These receptors were obtained from a man younger than 35 in good health and CMV-seronegative.

The rearrangement joins TRBV6-4 to TRBJ2-1; TRBD2 matches at 7 bases. Germline CDR1 is MRHNA and CDR2 is SNTAGT. V lost 5 bases to trimming and J lost 5 bases; unmatched junction nucleotides: 3. The CDR3 consists of 13 residues. This CDR3 is CASSSGTNNEQFF. The CDR3 DNA follows: TGTGCCAGCAGTAGCGGGACCAACAATGAGCAGTTCTTC.

The CDR3 spells CAWTGQGDAGELFF. The CDR3 region has the DNA TGTGCCTGGACGGGACAGGGGGATGCCGGGGAGCTGTTTTTT. J is TRBJ2-2 and V is TRBV30; 11 positions agree with TRBD1. Germline trimming cut 4 bases from V and 6 bases from J; bases unmatched to any gene: 4. The CDR3 covers 14 residues. CDR1 is GTSNPN, CDR2 SVGIG, per germline (reference sequence).

The V call is TRBV7-2, the J call TRBJ2-3; TRBD1 is a possible D gene (6 bases). The CDR3 is 13 amino acids. V lost 7 bases and J 3 bases, leaving 11 bases between the germline ends. The germline CDR1 and CDR2 sequences are SGHTA and FQGNSA. The CDR3 DNA reads TGTGCCAGCAACCTTAGGGGGACAGATACGCAGTATTTT. It specifies CASNLRGTDTQYF. Full variable domain (missing parts from reference TRBV7-2 and TRBJ2-3): GAGVSQSPSNKVTEKGKDVELRCDPISGHTALYWYRQSLGQGLEFLIYFQGNSAPDKSGLPSDRFSAERTGGSVSTLTIQRTQQEDSAVYLCASNLRGTDTQYFGPGTRLTVL.

The sample holds one count of this clone. This chain uses TRBV28 with TRBJ2-5, with D possibly matching TRBD2 (6 bases). TRBJ2-7 explains the end of the DNA better; the J call may be wrong. Germline V gene data show CDR1 as MDHEN and CDR2 as SYDVKM. The CDR3 is 16 residues long. CDR3 bases: TGTGCCAGCAGTTTTCCTACGGGGCGGGACGTCTACGAGCAGTACTTC. Protein: CASSFPTGRDVYEQYF.

This chain connects TRBV5-1 to TRBJ2-3, with D possibly matching TRBD1 (6 bases). Germline V gives CDR1 SGHRS, CDR2 YFSETQ. Trimming shortened V by 0 bases and J by 4 bases, and 12 bases separated the two germline ends. This CDR3 spans 15 amino acids. CDR3 residues: CASSLAQGRSDTQYF. Here the CDR3 DNA reads TGCGCCAGCAGCTTGGCTCAGGGGAGATCAGATACGCAGTATTTT. Variable domain in full (rest from reference TRBV5-1 and TRBJ2-3): KAGVTQTPRYLIKTRGQQVTLSCSPISGHRSVSWYQQTPGQGLQFLFEYFSETQRNKGNFPGRFSGRQFSNSRSEMNVSTLELGDSALYLCASSLAQGRSDTQYFGPGTRLTVL.

J is TRBJ2-1 and V is TRBV6-6; TRBD2 aligns across 12 bases. The CDR3 extends over 16 amino acids. The V gene end was trimmed by 2 bases and the J gene end by 4 bases; junction bases not matched to a gene: 3. CDR1 and CDR2 (germline): MNHNY, SVGAGI (reference sequence). The CDR3 DNA reads as TGTGCCAGCAGTTACAAAACTAGCGGGAGGTACAATGAGCAGTTCTTC. Its translation: CASSYKTSGRYNEQFF.

V is TRBV5-6 and J is TRBJ2-5; TRBD1 matches at 11 bases. The CDR3 is 16 residues long. After removal of 3 bases from V and 5 bases from J, the junction contained 9 bases not matched to a gene. Germline V gives CDR1 SGHDT, CDR2 YYEEEE. Here the CDR3 DNA reads TGTGCCAGCAGCTGGGCCGGGACAGGGGGTCGGGAGACCCAGTACTTC. Protein: CASSWAGTGGRETQYF.

This clone was recorded once. The J gene is TRBJ1-5, the V gene TRBV15; D perhaps matches TRBD1 (6 bases). V was pared by 0 bases and J by 1 base, with 7 bases between. The CDR3 is made up of 15 amino acids. Germline CDR1 and CDR2: LNHNV and YYDKDF (reference sequence). The CDR3 sequence: CATSRDRGSNQPQHF. The CDR3 DNA sequence: TGTGCCACCAGCAGAGACAGGGGAAGCAATCAGCCCCAGCATTTT.